The 16 T cell receptor beta chains given below trace back to one sample, sequenced in a study of T-cell memory formation after mild COVID-19. TCRdb re-called the 5' RACE reads through MiXCR, storing one row per CDR3 protein. Among 250,000 to 300,000 distinct CDR3 sequences listed, approximately 15% were seen once. The sequenced sample was PBMCs or a T cell subset sorted from them (not recorded which). The origin of the receptors is a man aged 18 to 30 who had mild COVID-19 (a few samples of this study predate the infection). Cell type and time point are not known.

Concerning this clonotype itself: One end of the junction is discordant with germline, which a read error may explain. The genes are TRBV6-2 or TRBV6-3 and TRBJ2-5, with D unclear. This CDR3 spans 12 amino acids. Germline V lookup: CDR1 MNHEY, CDR2 SVGEGT. In DNA form, the CDR3 reads TGTGCCAGCAGTTCACCGTTGAGAGGACCCAACTTC. Translated, it gives CASSSPLRGPNF.

The genes are TRBV7-2 and TRBJ2-1; 7 bases fit TRBD1. The CDR3 runs 15 residues. Germline V gene sequence: CDR1 SGHTA, CDR2 FQGNSA. V was pared by 6 bases and J by 6 bases, with 11 bases of the junction left unmatched. CDR3 protein: CASRPAGTVFNEQFF. CDR3 in DNA: TGTGCCAGCAGGCCAGCCGGGACAGTCTTCAATGAGCAGTTCTTC. Filled out from reference TRBV7-2 and TRBJ2-1, the complete variable domain reads GAGVSQSPSNKVTEKGKDVELRCDPISGHTALYWYRQSLGQGLEFLIYFQGNSAPDKSGLPSDRFSAERTGGSVSTLTIQRTQQEDSAVYLCASRPAGTVFNEQFFGPGTRLTVL.

The chain has TRBV7-9 and TRBJ2-1; D is unclear. This CDR3 contains 13 residues. Trimming removed 3 bases at V and 5 bases at J, with 8 bases between. Germline assignment: CDR1 SEHNR and CDR2 FQNEAQ (reference sequence). CDR3 coding DNA: TGTGCCAGCAGCTTCTCCATAGACAATGAGCAGTTCTTC. Protein: CASSFSIDNEQFF.

A few counts support this clonotype. The genes are TRBV20-1 and TRBJ1-3, with D possibly TRBD1 on 5 matching bases. CDR1 is DFQATT and CDR2 is SNEGSKA in the germline V gene (reference sequence). The CDR3 sequence is 12 residues long. CDR3 region: CGTGGSGNTIYF. DNA of the CDR3: TGCGGGACCGGGGGTTCTGGAAACACCATATATTTT.

This clonotype was counted only a few times. The chain couples TRBV29-1 to TRBJ2-5; 7 positions agree with TRBD1. This CDR3 comprises 13 residues. The V gene's germline CDR1 is SQVTM and CDR2 ANQGSEA. Unmatched junction bases numbered 7, after V lost 7 bases and J lost 2 bases. Here the CDR3 reads CSGGQVVQETQYF. The CDR3 DNA reads as TGCAGCGGAGGACAGGTCGTACAAGAGACCCAGTACTTC. Based on the CDR3 plus reference TRBV29-1 and TRBJ2-5, the full variable domain is SAVISQKPSRDICQRGTSLTIQCQVDSQVTMMFWYRQQPGQSLTLIATANQGSEATYESGFVIDKFPISRPNLTFSTLTVSNMSPEDSSIYLCSGGQVVQETQYFGPGTRLLVL.

The chain couples TRBV28 to TRBJ1-4, with D possibly TRBD1 on 5 matching bases. The CDR3 is made up of 16 amino acids. CDR1 MDHEN and CDR2 SYDVKM come from the germline V gene. Trimming left V 4 bases short and J 3 bases short, with 15 bases between. The CDR3 DNA is TGTGCCAGCAGTTCCCGCTGGGACGCCGCTAATGAAAAACTGTTTTTT. Encoded protein: CASSSRWDAANEKLFF.

V gene TRBV28 combines with J gene TRBJ1-4; D is unresolved. Trimming stripped 6 bases from V and 8 bases from J, with 16 bases between. CDR3 size: 14 residues. In germline, CDR1 is MDHEN, CDR2 SYDVKM. The CDR3 bases are TGTGCCAGCAGCCCCACGAACTTAGGGGAAAAACTGTTTTTT. Amino acid sequence: CASSPTNLGEKLFF.

This clonotype was observed a handful of times. The CDR3 DNA reads as TGTGCCAGCAGCTGGACTAGCGGGACGGCAGATACGCAGTATTTT. This sequence encodes CASSWTSGTADTQYF. The chain recombines TRBV7-9 with TRBJ2-3; 12 bases agree with TRBD2. Per germline, CDR1 SEHNR and CDR2 FQNEAQ (reference sequence). The CDR3 totals 15 residues. Germline trimming cut 4 bases from V and 4 bases from J; bases unmatched to any gene: 3. Full variable domain (rest looked up from reference TRBV7-9 and TRBJ2-3): DTGVSQNPRHKITKRGQNVTFRCDPISEHNRLYWYRQTLGQGPEFLTYFQNEAQLEKSRLLSDRFSAERPKGSFSTLEIQRTEQGDSAMYLCASSWTSGTADTQYFGPGTRLTVL.

This chain connects TRBV7-9 to TRBJ2-2; no firm D call. Trimming cost V 0 bases and J 3 bases, with 11 bases left between them. The CDR3 covers 16 residues. CDR1 and CDR2 from the germline V gene are SEHNR and FQNEAQ (reference sequence). This chain's CDR3 is CASSLAPRLDTGELFF. In nucleotides, the CDR3 is TGTGCCAGCAGCTTAGCGCCCCGTTTGGACACCGGGGAGCTGTTTTTT.

The chain uses TRBV6-5 and TRBJ2-1, with 9 bases matching TRBD2. Germline V gene data show CDR1 as MNHEY and CDR2 as SVGAGI. This CDR3 region has 16 residues. V was pared by 6 bases and J by 6 bases, with 12 bases of the junction left unmatched. The CDR3 coding sequence is TGTGCCAGCAGAAGAACCGGGACTAGCAAGAGCAATGAGCAGTTCTTC. Its translation is CASRRTGTSKSNEQFF.

This clonotype has more than one count but fewer than ten. The chain recombines TRBV6-5 with TRBJ1-5; perhaps TRBD1 as D (6 bases). The germline gives CDR1 MNHEY, CDR2 SVGAGI. Between the trimmed V and J ends, which lost 0 bases and 2 bases, there was a span of 14 bases. The CDR3 consists of 17 residues. CDR3 sequence: CASSYSSGAGGNQPQHF. CDR3 in DNA: TGTGCCAGCAGTTACTCATCAGGGGCTGGCGGCAATCAGCCCCAGCATTTT.

This clonotype was seen a few times. The chain has TRBV7-9 and TRBJ1-4; 7 nucleotides line up with TRBD1. Germline loops: CDR1 SEHNR, CDR2 FQNEAQ (reference sequence). V trimming: 3 bases; J trimming: 8 bases; junction bases outside the gene matches: 15. The CDR3 is 17 amino acids. CDR3 sequence: CASSFHSRTGLREKLFF. The DNA for the CDR3 is TGTGCCAGCAGCTTCCATTCCCGGACAGGCTTGCGGGAAAAACTGTTTTTT.

The chain links TRBV2 to TRBJ2-2; 9 bases are a match to TRBD1. V shed 8 bases, J shed 2 bases, and the junction held 6 bases outside the gene matches. CDR3 size: 15 residues. Germline CDR1 is SNHLY and CDR2 is FYNNEI. CDR3 nucleotides: TGTGCCAGCTCCCGGACAGGGGACAACACCGGGGAGCTGTTTTTT. Amino acid sequence: CASSRTGDNTGELFF.

In its sample, this clonotype was seen many times. This chain uses TRBV6-5 with TRBJ2-5; 9 nucleotides agree with TRBD1. J was trimmed by 4 bases and V by 6 bases; bases with no gene match: 9. Germline V lookup: CDR1 MNHEY, CDR2 SVGAGI. This CDR3 is 15 amino acids long. The CDR3 sequence is CASSLTGGRVETQYF. CDR3 nucleotide sequence: TGTGCCAGCAGCTTGACAGGGGGACGCGTAGAGACCCAGTACTTC.

V usage is TRBV5-6 and J usage is TRBJ1-5; TRBD1 aligns across 8 bases. Germline V gene data show CDR1 as SGHDT and CDR2 as YYEEEE. CDR3 length: 16 residues. Unmatched junction bases numbered 7, after V lost 4 bases and J lost 1 base. The chain's CDR3 is CASSPRQGRSNQPQHF. For the CDR3, the DNA is TGTGCCAGCAGCCCGCGACAGGGGAGGAGCAATCAGCCCCAGCATTTT.

This chain uses TRBV6-5 with TRBJ2-3; TRBD1 matches 8 bases. In germline, CDR1 is MNHEY, CDR2 SVGAGI. The ends lost 5 bases at V and 2 bases at J; junction bases unmatched: 9. The CDR3 extends over 16 amino acids. The CDR3 sequence: CASSIGGDRTTDTQYF. DNA of the CDR3: TGTGCCAGCAGTATAGGCGGGGACAGGACCACAGATACGCAGTATTTT.